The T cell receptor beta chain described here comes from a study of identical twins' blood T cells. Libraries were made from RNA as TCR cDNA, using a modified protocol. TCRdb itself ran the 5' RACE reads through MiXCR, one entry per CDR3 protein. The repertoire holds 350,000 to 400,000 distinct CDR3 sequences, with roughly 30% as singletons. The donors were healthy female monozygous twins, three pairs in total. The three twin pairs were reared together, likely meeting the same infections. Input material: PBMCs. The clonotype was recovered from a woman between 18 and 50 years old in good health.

The CDR3 reads CASSLDTGGNQPQHF. The CDR3 nucleotides read TGCGCCAGCAGCTTGGACACAGGGGGCAATCAGCCCCAGCATTTT. V and J are TRBV5-1 and TRBJ1-5; TRBD1 matches at 7 bases. V shed 0 bases and J 2 bases; nucleotides not matched to a gene: 2. There are 15 residues in the CDR3. CDR1 and CDR2 (germline): SGHRS, YFSETQ.